The present entry profiles one T cell receptor (beta chain) with its context. Clones were read by immunoSEQ multiplex PCR, and TCRdb kept only the in-frame ones, dropping some. The sample lists around 13,000 clones; 55% to 85% were seen once. The data were obtained in a study of ipilimumab plus nivolumab after autologous stem cell transplantation. The V gene lost 5 bases and the J gene lost 4 bases, with 12 bases spanning the gap. Germline CDR1 reads SGHVS; CDR2 reads FQNEAQ. The CDR3 has 15 residues. The chain uses TRBV7-8 and TRBJ1-6, with a possible D match to TRBD1 (6 bases). The receptor comes from a male donor with diffuse large B-cell lymphoma. The source material was PBMCs, sampled in a trial of ipilimumab plus nivolumab as post-transplant consolidation. The CDR3 spells CASSATGLYNSPLHF. The CDR3 DNA sequence: TGTGCCAGCAGCGCGACAGGACTTTATAATTCACCCCTCCACTTT.